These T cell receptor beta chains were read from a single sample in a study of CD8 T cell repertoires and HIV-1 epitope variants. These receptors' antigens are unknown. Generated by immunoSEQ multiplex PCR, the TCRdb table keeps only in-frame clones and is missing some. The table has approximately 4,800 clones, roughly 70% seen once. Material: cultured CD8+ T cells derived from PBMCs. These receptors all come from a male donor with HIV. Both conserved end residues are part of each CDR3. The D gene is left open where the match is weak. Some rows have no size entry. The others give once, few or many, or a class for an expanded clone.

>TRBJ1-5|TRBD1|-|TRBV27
CASSSDRGYQPQHF
TGTGCCAGCAGTTCCGACAGGGGATATCAGCCCCAGCATTTT
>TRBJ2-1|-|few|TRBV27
CASSPWIGNEQFF
TGTGCCAGCAGCCCTTGGATAGGCAATGAGCAGTTCTTC
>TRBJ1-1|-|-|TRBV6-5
CASSWTFALNTEAFF
TGTGCCAGCAGTTGGACCTTCGCCTTGAACACTGAAGCTTTCTTT
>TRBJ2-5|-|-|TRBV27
CASSSGSYQETQYF
TGTGCCAGCAGTTCTGGGTCGTACCAAGAGACCCAGTACTTC
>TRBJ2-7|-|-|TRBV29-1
CSARTWDNYEQYF
TGCAGCGCCAGGACATGGGACAACTACGAGCAGTACTTC
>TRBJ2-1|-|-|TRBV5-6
CASSSRPNEQFF
TGTGCCAGCAGCTCCAGACCGAATGAGCAGTTCTTC
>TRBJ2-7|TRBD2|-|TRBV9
CASSVGGGTYEQYF
TGTGCCAGCAGCGTAGGGGGGGGGACCTACGAGCAGTACTTC
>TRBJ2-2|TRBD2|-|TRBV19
CASSIGSGSNTGELFF
TGTGCCAGTAGTATAGGGAGCGGGAGTAACACCGGGGAGCTGTTTTTT
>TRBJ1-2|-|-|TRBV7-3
CASSQDPPDLDYGYTF
TGCGCCAGCAGCCAAGATCCCCCAGACTTGGACTATGGCTACACCTTC
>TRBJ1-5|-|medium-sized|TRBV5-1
CASSPVPDIGRAQPQHF
TGCGCCAGCAGCCCGGTACCTGACATCGGGAGGGCTCAGCCCCAGCATTTT
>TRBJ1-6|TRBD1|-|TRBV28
CATDRGGSPLHF
TGTGCCACCGACAGGGGGGGATCACCCCTCCACTTT
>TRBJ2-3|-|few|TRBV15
CATGDGSGNTDTQYF
TGTGCCACCGGGGATGGGTCAGGGAACACAGATACGCAGTATTTT
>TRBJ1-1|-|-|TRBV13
CASSLGMNTEAFF
TGTGCCAGCAGCTTAGGCATGAACACTGAAGCTTTCTTT
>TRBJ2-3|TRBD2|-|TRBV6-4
CASSDSGTSGADTQYF
TGTGCCAGCAGTGACTCCGGGACTAGCGGGGCAGATACGCAGTATTTT
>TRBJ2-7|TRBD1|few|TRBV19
CASSVGQGYEQYF
TGTGCCAGTAGTGTCGGACAGGGCTACGAGCAGTACTTC
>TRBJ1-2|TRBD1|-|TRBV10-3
CAIMLDTGGPGYGYTF
TGTGCCATCATGCTGGATACAGGGGGCCCGGGCTATGGCTACACCTTC
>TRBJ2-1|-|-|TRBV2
CASSEVLPGSSYNNEQFF
TGTGCCAGCAGTGAAGTGCTACCCGGTAGCTCCTACAATAATGAGCAGTTCTTC
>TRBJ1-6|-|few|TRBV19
CASSIGVTDLSSYNSPLHF
TGTGCCAGTAGTATAGGGGTGACAGACCTCAGCTCCTATAATTCACCCCTCCACTTT
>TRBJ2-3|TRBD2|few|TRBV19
CASSIVAGAVDTQYF
TGTGCCAGTAGTATAGTAGCGGGAGCAGTAGATACGCAGTATTTT
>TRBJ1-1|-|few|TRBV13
CASSPKRASTEAFF
TGTGCCAGCAGCCCCAAGAGGGCTTCCACTGAAGCTTTCTTT
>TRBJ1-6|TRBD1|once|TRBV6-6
CASSGTGPEGSPLHF
TGTGCCAGCAGTGGGACAGGTCCAGAAGGTTCACCCCTCCACTTT
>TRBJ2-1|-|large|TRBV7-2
CASSLDGASEQFF
TGTGCCAGCAGCTTAGACGGTGCCAGTGAGCAGTTCTTC
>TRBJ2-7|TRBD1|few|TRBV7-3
CASSFLDRGGEQYF
TGTGCCAGCAGCTTTCTGGACAGGGGAGGCGAGCAGTACTTC
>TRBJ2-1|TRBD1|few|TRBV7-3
CASSLAGQGSYNEQFF
TGTGCCAGCAGCTTAGCGGGACAGGGCTCCTACAATGAGCAGTTCTTC
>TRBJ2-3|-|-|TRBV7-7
CASSSGNTDTQYF
TGTGCCAGCAGCTCAGGCAACACAGATACGCAGTATTTT
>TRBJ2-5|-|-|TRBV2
CASSARGQETQYF
TGTGCCAGCAGTGCTAGGGGCCAAGAGACCCAGTACTTC
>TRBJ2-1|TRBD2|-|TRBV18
CASSPQSGRIYEQFF
TGTGCCAGCTCACCACAAAGCGGGAGAATCTATGAGCAGTTCTTC
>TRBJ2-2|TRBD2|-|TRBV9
CASSAPGLAGGGTGELFF
TGTGCCAGCAGCGCTCCGGGACTAGCGGGGGGCGGCACCGGGGAGCTGTTTTTT
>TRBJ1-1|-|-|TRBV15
CATSRDNAGTEAFF
TGTGCCACCAGCAGAGATAACGCCGGCACTGAAGCTTTCTTT
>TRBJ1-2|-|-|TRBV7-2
CASSQDPPDLDYGYTF
TGCGCCAGCAGCCAAGATCCCCCAGACTTGGACTATGGCTACACCTTC
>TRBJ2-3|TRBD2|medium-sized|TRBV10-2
CASSETLAGTDTQYF
TGCGCCAGCAGTGAAACGCTAGCGGGGACAGATACGCAGTATTTT
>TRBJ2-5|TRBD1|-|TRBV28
CASSSPGQESKETQYF
TGTGCCAGCAGTTCCCCGGGACAGGAGAGTAAAGAGACCCAGTACTTC
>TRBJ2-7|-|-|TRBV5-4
CASSLGPDTYEQYF
TGTGCCAGCAGCTTGGGACCGGACACCTACGAGCAGTACTTC
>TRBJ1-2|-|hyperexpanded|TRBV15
CATSRDRGTQVYGYTF
TGTGCCACCAGCAGAGATCGGGGGACCCAGGTCTATGGCTACACCTTC